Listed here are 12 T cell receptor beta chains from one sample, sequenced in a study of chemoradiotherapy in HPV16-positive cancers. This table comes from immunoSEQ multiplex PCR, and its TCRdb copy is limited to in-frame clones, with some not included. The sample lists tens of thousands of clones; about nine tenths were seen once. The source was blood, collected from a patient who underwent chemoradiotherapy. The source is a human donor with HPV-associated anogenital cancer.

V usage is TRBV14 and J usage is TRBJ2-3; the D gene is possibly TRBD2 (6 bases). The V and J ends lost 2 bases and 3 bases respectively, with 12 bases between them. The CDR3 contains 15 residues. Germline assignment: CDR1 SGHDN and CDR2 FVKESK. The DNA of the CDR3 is TGTGCCAGCAGCCAACTGGGGGGAGGAACAGATACGCAGTATTTT. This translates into CASSQLGGGTDTQYF.

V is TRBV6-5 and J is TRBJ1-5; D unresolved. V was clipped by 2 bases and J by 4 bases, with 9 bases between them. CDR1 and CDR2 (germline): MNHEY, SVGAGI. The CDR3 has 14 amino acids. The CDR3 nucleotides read TGTGCCAGCAGTTACGGCAGTGCGAATCAGCCCCAGCATTTT. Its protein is CASSYGSANQPQHF.

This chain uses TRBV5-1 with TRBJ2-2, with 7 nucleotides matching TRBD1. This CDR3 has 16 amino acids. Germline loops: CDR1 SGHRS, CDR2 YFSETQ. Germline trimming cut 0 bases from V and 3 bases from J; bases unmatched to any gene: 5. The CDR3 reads CASSLARGMDTGELFF. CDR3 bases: TGCGCCAGCAGCTTGGCCAGGGGGATGGACACCGGGGAGCTGTTTTTT.

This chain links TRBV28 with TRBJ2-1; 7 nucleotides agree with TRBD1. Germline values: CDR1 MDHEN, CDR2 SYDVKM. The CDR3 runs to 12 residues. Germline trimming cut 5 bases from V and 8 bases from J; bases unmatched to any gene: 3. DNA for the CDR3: TGTGCCAGCAGTCAACAGGGGTATGAGCAGTTCTTC. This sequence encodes CASSQQGYEQFF.

CDR3 sequence: CASKGGDYGYTF. The CDR3 DNA reads as TGTGCCAGCAAAGGGGGAGACTATGGCTACACCTTC. J is TRBJ1-2 and V is TRBV28; D is possibly TRBD1 (6 bases). The germline V gene encodes CDR1 MDHEN and CDR2 SYDVKM. The CDR3 sequence is 12 residues long. V was cut by 7 bases and J by 3 bases, with 9 bases left in between.

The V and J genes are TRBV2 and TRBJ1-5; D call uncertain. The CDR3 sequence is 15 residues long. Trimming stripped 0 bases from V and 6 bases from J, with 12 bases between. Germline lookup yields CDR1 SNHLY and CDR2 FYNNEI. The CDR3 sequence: CASSEALRVGQPQHF. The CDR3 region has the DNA TGTGCCAGCAGTGAAGCGCTTCGGGTGGGTCAGCCCCAGCATTTT.

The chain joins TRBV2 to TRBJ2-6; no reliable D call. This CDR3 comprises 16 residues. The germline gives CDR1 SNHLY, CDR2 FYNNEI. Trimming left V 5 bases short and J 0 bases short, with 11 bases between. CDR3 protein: CASSPPGASGANVLTF. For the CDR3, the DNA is TGTGCCAGCAGTCCGCCGGGTGCCTCTGGGGCCAACGTCCTGACTTTC.

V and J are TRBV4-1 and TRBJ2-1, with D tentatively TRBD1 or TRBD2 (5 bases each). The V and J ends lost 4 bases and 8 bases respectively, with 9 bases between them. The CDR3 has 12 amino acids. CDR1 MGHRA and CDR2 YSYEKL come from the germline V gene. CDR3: CASSPRDDEQFF. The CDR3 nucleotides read TGCGCCAGCAGCCCGAGGGACGATGAGCAGTTCTTC.

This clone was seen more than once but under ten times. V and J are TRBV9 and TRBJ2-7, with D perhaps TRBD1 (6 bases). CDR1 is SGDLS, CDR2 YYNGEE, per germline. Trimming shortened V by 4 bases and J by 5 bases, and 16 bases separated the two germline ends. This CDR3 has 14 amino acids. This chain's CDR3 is CASSPRQAQHEQYF. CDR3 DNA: TGTGCCAGCAGCCCCCGACAGGCCCAGCACGAGCAGTACTTC.

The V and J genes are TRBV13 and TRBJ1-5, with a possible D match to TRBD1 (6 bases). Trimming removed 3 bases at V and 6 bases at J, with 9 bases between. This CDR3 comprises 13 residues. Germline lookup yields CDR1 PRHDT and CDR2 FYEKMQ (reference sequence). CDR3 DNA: TGTGCCAGCAGCTTGAACAGGGCTCAGCCCCAGCATTTT. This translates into CASSLNRAQPQHF. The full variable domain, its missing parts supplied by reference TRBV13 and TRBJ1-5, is AAGVIQSPRHLIKEKRETATLKCYPIPRHDTVYWYQQGPGQDPQFLISFYEKMQSDKGSIPDRFSAQQFSDYHSELNMSSLELGDSALYFCASSLNRAQPQHFGDGTRLSIL.

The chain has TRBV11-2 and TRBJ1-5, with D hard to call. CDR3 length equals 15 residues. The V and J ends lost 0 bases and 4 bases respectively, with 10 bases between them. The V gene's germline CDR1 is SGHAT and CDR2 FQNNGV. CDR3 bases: TGTGCCAGCAGCTTAGATCCCACAGCTAATCAGCCCCAGCATTTT. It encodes CASSLDPTANQPQHF.

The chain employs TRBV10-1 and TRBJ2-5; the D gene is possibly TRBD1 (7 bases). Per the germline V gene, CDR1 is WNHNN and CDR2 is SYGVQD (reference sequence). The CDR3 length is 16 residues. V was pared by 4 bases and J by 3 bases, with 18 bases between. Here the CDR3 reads CASSGSRGVSKETQYF. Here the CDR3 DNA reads TGCGCCAGCAGTGGATCCAGGGGGGTCTCTAAAGAGACCCAGTACTTC.